This is a list of T cell receptor beta chains from one sample in a study of shared clonotypes between healthy human individuals. Generated by immunoSEQ multiplex PCR, the TCRdb table keeps only in-frame clones and is missing some. In the table there are around 560,000 clones, roughly 96% of which are singletons. Material: naive CD8+ T cells sorted from blood. The receptors shown here come from a woman aged 25 to 45 in good health. Both conserved end residues are trimmed from each CDR3. The order of the fields is V gene, CDR3 protein.

TRBV4-1 ASSFGTSRSYEQY
TRBV5-8 ASSQDSWEQY
TRBV27 ASSLAGGYTEAF
TRBV19 ASSTFWVGPPSQETQY
TRBV5-4 ASSYTGSYEQF
TRBV14 ASSQDTREQF
TRBV19 ASFDGLNYGYT
TRBV7-2 ASSLFAGYEQY
TRBV5-8 ASTFGMGGGLTEAF
TRBV19 ASSKAVVTEAF
TRBV28 ASSFASRAHEQY
TRBV7-3 ASSSPPGDEQF
TRBV28 ASSLVREMNTEAF
TRBV19 ASSGTFSRVTGELF
TRBV27 ASSLSGPMSEQY
TRBV23-1 ASSPRVLRRKTYG
TRBV19 ASSMRPGHPGGYEQY
TRBV7-8 ASSLAEYSYNEQF
TRBV27 ASSSGQNIYEQY
TRBV19 ASQYRGQNEQF
TRBV7-8 ASREDLAGPKGNEQF
TRBV19 ASSVIAYAKNIQY
TRBV5-1 ASSDSGPLDLQF
TRBV6-5 ASSAGSNTEAF
TRBV4-2 ASRLAGSSGANVLT
TRBV7-8 ASSHIQGEFETQY
TRBV28 ASSVDAGRSYEQY
TRBV27 ASSPRTGRFTDTQY
TRBV10-2 ASSEQWSGELF
TRBV5-4 ASSLGGEGTNEKLF
TRBV27 ASSSVGTGDYEQY
TRBV10-1 ASSESASGTYEQY
TRBV6-4 ASSDFPNSNTGELF
TRBV5-6 ASSLEGTSYTDTQY
TRBV5-1 ASSLRTSGRANDEQF
TRBV9 ASSVVLGGGDGYT
TRBV11-3 ASSPERRETEAF
TRBV27 ASSLRGQGPDTQY
TRBV7-2 ASSVRDRERQPQH
TRBV7-2 ASSSRTAYEQY
TRBV7-9 ASTSSGTSGFQETQY